This TCR beta chain came from a study of blood T cell repertoires in COVID-19. The wider study: Sample material is recorded as cDNA or gDNA derived from T cells, B-cell-depleted T cells, or PBMCs.

Losses at the gene ends were 0 bases for V and 8 bases for J; bases not matched to a gene: 7. The CDR3 runs 14 residues. The germline V gene encodes CDR1 GTSNPN and CDR2 SVGIG (reference sequence). Libraries were prepared by immunoSEQ multiplex PCR; TCRdb keeps only in-frame clonotypes and omits some of them. The sample yields about 280,000 clones, about four fifths seen once. Within 2 weeks of study entry, exposed participants had contacted a PCR-confirmed or clinician-diagnosed COVID-19 case. The sequenced material came from PBMCs or T cells enriched from blood (not recorded which). This clonotype was sampled from a man in his forties or fifties who had been exposed to COVID-19. V usage is TRBV30 and J usage is TRBJ1-2; 9 nucleotides match TRBD1. The CDR3 loop reads CAWSVPTGGWGYTF. The CDR3 region has the DNA TGTGCCTGGAGTGTCCCGACAGGGGGTTGGGGCTACACCTTC.